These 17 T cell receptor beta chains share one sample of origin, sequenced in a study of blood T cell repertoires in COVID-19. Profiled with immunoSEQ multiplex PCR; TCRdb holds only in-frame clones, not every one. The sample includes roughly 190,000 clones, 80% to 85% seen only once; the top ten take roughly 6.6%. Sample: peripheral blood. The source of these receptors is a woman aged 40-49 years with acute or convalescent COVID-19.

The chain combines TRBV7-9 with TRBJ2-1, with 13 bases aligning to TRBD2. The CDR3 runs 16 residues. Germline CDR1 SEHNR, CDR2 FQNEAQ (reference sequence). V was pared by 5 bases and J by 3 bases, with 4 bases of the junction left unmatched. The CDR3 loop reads CASSPTSGGHYNEQFF. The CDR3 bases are TGTGCCAGCAGCCCGACTAGCGGGGGGCACTACAATGAGCAGTTCTTC.

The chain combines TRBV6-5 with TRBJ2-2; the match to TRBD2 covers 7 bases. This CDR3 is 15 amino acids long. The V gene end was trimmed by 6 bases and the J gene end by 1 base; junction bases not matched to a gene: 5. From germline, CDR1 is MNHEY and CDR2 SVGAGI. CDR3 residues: CASRRGGVNTGELFF. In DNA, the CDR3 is TGTGCCAGCAGACGGGGAGGGGTGAACACCGGGGAGCTGTTTTTT.

CDR3 DNA: TGTGCCATCAGTGAAGGGGTTGAGAGGCCGAACACTGAAGCTTTCTTT. It is translated as CAISEGVERPNTEAFF. V and J are TRBV10-3 and TRBJ1-1; D possibly corresponds to TRBD1 (5 bases). The CDR3 covers 16 residues. V was clipped by 3 bases and J by 1 base, with 15 bases between them. Germline V lookup: CDR1 ENHRY, CDR2 SYGVKD.

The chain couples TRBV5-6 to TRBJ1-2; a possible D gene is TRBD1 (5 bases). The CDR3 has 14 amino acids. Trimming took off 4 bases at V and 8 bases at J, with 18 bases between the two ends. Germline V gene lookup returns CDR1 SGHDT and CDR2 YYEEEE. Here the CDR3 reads CASSPGLFPGGYTF. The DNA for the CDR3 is TGTGCCAGCAGCCCCGGATTATTTCCAGGGGGCTACACCTTC.

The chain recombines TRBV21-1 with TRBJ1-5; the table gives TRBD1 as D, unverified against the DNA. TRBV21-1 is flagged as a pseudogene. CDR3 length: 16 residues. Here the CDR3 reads CARALDRPYSNQPQHF. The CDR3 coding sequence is TGTGCCAGGGCTTTGGACAGACCTTATAGCAATCAGCCCCAGCATTTT.

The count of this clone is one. The CDR3 protein is CASSDRVGPYEQYF. The CDR3 DNA reads as TGTGCCAGTAGTGACAGGGTTGGACCGTACGAGCAGTACTTC. V gene TRBV19 combines with J gene TRBJ2-7; 7 bases are a match to TRBD1. CDR3 length equals 14 residues. V lost 5 bases and J lost 4; bases outside the gene matches: 8. From germline, CDR1 is LNHDA and CDR2 SQIVND (reference sequence).

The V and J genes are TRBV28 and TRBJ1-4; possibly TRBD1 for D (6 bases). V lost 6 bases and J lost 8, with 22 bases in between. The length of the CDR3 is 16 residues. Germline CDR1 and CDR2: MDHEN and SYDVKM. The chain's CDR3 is CASSTRYLRGQEKLFF. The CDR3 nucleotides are TGTGCCAGCAGCACGCGTTATCTTCGGGGACAAGAAAAACTGTTTTTT.

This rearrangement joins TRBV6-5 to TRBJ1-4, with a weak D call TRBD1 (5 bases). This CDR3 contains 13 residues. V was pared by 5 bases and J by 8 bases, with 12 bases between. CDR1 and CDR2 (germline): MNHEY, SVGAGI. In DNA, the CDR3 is TGTGCCAGCAGTATCGTCAGGGTGGAAAAACTGTTTTTT. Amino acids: CASSIVRVEKLFF.

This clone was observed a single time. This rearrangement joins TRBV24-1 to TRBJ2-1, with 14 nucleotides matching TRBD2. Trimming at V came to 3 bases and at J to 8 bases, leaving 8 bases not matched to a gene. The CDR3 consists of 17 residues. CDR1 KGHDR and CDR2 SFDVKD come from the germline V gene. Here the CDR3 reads CATSDPRTSGRKDEQFF. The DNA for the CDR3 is TGTGCCACCAGTGATCCAAGGACTAGCGGGAGGAAAGATGAGCAGTTCTTC.

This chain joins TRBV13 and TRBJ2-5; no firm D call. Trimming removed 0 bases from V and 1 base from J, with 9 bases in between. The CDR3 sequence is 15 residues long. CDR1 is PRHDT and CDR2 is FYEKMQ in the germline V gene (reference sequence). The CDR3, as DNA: TGTGCCAGCAGCTTAGGGCCCGGAGCCCAAGAGACCCAGTACTTC. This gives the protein CASSLGPGAQETQYF.

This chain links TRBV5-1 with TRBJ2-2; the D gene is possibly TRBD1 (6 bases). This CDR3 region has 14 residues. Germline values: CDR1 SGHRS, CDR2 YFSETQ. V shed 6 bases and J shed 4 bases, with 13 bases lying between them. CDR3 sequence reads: CASKKQGGTGELFF. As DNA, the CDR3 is TGCGCCAGCAAAAAACAGGGCGGCACCGGGGAGCTGTTTTTT.

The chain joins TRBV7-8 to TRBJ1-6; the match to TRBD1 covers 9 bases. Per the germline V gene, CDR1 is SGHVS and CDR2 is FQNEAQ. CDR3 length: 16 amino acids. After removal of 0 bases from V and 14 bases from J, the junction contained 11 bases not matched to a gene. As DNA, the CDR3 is TGTGCCAGCAGCTTAGCGGGGGGACAGGGCGGTTCGGCCCTCCACTTT. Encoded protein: CASSLAGGQGGSALHF.

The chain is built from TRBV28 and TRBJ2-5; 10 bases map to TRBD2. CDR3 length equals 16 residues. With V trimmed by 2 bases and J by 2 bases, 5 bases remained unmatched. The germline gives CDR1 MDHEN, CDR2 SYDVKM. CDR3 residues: CASSLLAGASQETQYF. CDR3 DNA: TGTGCCAGCAGTTTACTAGCGGGAGCTTCTCAAGAGACCCAGTACTTC.

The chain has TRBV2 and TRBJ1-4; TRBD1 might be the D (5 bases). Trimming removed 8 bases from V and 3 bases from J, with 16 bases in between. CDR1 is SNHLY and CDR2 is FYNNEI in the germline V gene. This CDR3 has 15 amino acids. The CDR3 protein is CASARGGGANEKLFF. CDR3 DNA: TGTGCCAGCGCAAGGGGAGGAGGTGCTAATGAAAAACTGTTTTTT.

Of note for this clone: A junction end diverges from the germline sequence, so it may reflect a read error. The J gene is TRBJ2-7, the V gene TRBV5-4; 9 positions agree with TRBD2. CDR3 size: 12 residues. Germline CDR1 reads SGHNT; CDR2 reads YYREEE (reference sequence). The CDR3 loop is CASSLNRGGALF. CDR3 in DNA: TGTGCCAGCAGCTTAAACCGCGGGGGGGCCCTCTTC. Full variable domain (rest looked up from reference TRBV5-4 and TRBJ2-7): ETGVTQSPTHLIKTRGQQVTLRCSSQSGHNTVSWYQQALGQGPQFIFQYYREEENGRGNFPPRFSGLQFPNYSSELNVNALELDDSALYLCASSLNRGGALFGPGTRLTVT.

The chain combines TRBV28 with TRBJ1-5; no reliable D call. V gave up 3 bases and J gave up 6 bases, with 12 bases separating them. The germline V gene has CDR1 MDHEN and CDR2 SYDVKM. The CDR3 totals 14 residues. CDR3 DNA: TGTGCCAGCAGTTTGTTACCGGGAGGTCAGCCCCAGCATTTT. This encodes CASSLLPGGQPQHF.

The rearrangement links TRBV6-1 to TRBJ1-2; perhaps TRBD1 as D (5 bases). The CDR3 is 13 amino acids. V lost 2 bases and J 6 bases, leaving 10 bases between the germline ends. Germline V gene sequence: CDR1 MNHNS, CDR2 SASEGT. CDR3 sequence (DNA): TGTGCCAGCAGTGAAACAGGAATGGATGGCTACACCTTC. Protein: CASSETGMDGYTF.